This is a list of T cell receptor beta chains from one sample in a study of technical replicates of blood from a few donors. Assay used: immunoSEQ multiplex PCR; TCRdb lists only in-frame clones, some missing. Among roughly 79,000 clones listed, about nine tenths were seen once. The sample comprised T cells isolated from PBMCs. The receptor source for this set is a human donor in good health. Some clones in this sample may be carry-over from other donors' samples. Both conserved end residues are part of each CDR3. D genes are given only for firm matches. Clone size is given for some rows only: seen once, a few or many times, or a class if the clone is expanded.

>TRBD1|.|TRBV19|TRBJ1-2
CASSRRQGRFTSGGYTF
TGTGCCAGTAGTAGAAGACAGGGCCGATTCACCTCGGGGGGCTACACCTTC
>TRBD2|.|TRBV6-1|TRBJ2-3
CASSELAGGGDTQYF
TGTGCCAGCAGTGAACTAGCGGGAGGTGGGGATACGCAGTATTTT
>.|.|TRBV10-3|TRBJ2-1
CAISESGIEQFF
TGTGCCATCAGTGAGTCCGGGATTGAGCAGTTCTTC
>.|.|TRBV19|TRBJ1-5
CASSAGIGGQPQHF
TGTGCCAGTAGTGCAGGGATTGGTGGTCAGCCCCAGCATTTT
>.|.|TRBV10-2|TRBJ1-4
CASNSDSSNEKLFF
TGCGCCAGCAATTCTGACAGTTCTAATGAAAAACTGTTTTTT
>TRBD2|.|TRBV4-1|TRBJ2-7
CASAELAGSTYEQYF
TGCGCCAGCGCGGAACTAGCGGGGAGTACCTACGAGCAGTACTTC
>TRBD2|.|TRBV6-5|TRBJ2-1
CASRVTGLDYNEQFF
TGTGCCAGCAGGGTGACGGGACTAGACTACAATGAGCAGTTCTTC
>.|.|TRBV5-4|TRBJ2-7
CASSGPLEGAGAEEQYF
TGTGCCAGCAGCGGGCCCCTTGAGGGAGCGGGCGCGGAGGAGCAGTACTTC
>.|.|TRBV23-1|TRBJ2-1
CASSQPYRARTNEQFF
TGCGCCAGCAGTCAACCTTACAGGGCCCGGACCAATGAGCAGTTCTTC
>TRBD1|once|TRBV6-1|TRBJ2-7
CASSLIKTGTYEQYF
TGTGCCAGCAGTCTCATTAAGACAGGGACCTACGAGCAGTACTTC
>.|.|TRBV19|TRBJ1-5
CASSIYRSDQPQHF
TGTGCCAGTAGTATATACAGGTCGGATCAGCCCCAGCATTTT
>TRBD2|.|TRBV6-5|TRBJ2-7
CASRRGGDYEQYF
TGTGCCAGCAGGCGGGGGGGAGACTACGAGCAGTACTTC
>.|.|TRBV7-9|TRBJ2-4
CASSLQSSGDKNIQYF
TGTGCCAGCAGCTTACAATCCTCCGGGGACAAAAACATTCAGTACTTC
>TRBD2|.|TRBV5-6|TRBJ2-1
CASSPGGGLNEQFF
TGTGCCAGCAGCCCGGGAGGGGGGTTGAATGAGCAGTTCTTC
>TRBD1|.|TRBV30|TRBJ1-1
CAWSEQGGEAFF
TGTGCCTGGAGTGAGCAGGGGGGAGAAGCTTTCTTT
>TRBD2|.|TRBV14|TRBJ2-1
CASSRDYFNEQFF
TGTGCCAGTTCCCGGGACTATTTCAATGAGCAGTTCTTC
>.|.|TRBV30|TRBJ2-7
CAWSVRSRGPEQYF
TGTGCCTGGAGTGTAAGGAGTCGGGGTCCCGAGCAGTACTTC
>.|.|TRBV11-3|TRBJ2-1
CASSLDRVNEQFF
TGTGCCAGCAGCTTAGATCGTGTCAATGAGCAGTTCTTC
>TRBD2|.|TRBV30|TRBJ2-7
CAWSPGLANSYEQYF
TGTGCCTGGTCGCCGGGACTAGCGAACTCCTACGAGCAGTACTTC
>.|.|TRBV6-1|TRBJ1-4
CASSEMGGAGRNEKLFF
TGTGCCAGCAGTGAAATGGGGGGAGCAGGGAGGAATGAAAAACTGTTTTTT
>TRBD2|.|TRBV5-1|TRBJ2-1
CASSGQGTSTGLEKFF
TGCGCCAGCAGCGGGCAGGGGACTAGCACAGGCCTGGAAAAGTTCTTC
>TRBD2|.|TRBV18|TRBJ2-3
CASSQSGGGLSTDTQYF
TGTGCCAGCTCACAGTCCGGCGGGGGGCTTAGCACAGATACGCAGTATTTT
>.|.|TRBV14|TRBJ2-3
CASSPFAGVAQYF
TGTGCCAGCAGCCCATTTGCGGGTGTGGCGCAGTATTTT
>.|.|TRBV7-9|TRBJ2-3
CASSSISRIRGTDTQYF
TGTGCCAGCAGCTCCATTTCCAGGATACGTGGCACAGATACGCAGTATTTT